The entry below describes one T cell receptor (beta chain). Antigen unknown. Following RNA extraction, reverse transcription yielded cDNA that acted as the sequencing template. Using immunoSEQ multiplex PCR, the repertoire was profiled, and TCRdb retains in-frame clones only, with some absent. The repertoire holds some 180,000 clones, with about 55% as singletons. These data are taken from a study of CD8+ T cells in alopecia areata. Overall study findings and caveats: Many expanded lesional clones stayed in scalp and blood while on tofacitinib.

Treatment of the sample: oral pan-JAK inhibitor, 5-10 mg twice daily. Germline V gene lookup returns CDR1 SGHVS and CDR2 FQNEAQ. V was trimmed by 0 bases and J by 0 bases, leaving 11 bases between them. This CDR3 is 17 amino acids long. The sequenced sample was CD8+ T cells sorted from blood, obtained at week 24, from a patient treated with tofacitinib. The TCR originated in a human donor with alopecia areata. This sequence joins TRBV7-8 and TRBJ2-2; TRBD2 might be the D (7 bases). The CDR3 nucleotides read TGTGCCAGCAGCTTAGCGACAGGACTAGCGAACACCGGGGAGCTGTTTTTT. It codes for CASSLATGLANTGELFF.